This T cell receptor (beta chain) was profiled in a study of cytomegalovirus exposure and HLA in healthy donors. Study details: Earlier, 95 million to 130 million unique TCR beta sequences were recovered from 170 million or so T cells by an analysis.

From germline, CDR1 is GTSNPN and CDR2 SVGIG (reference sequence). CDR3 length equals 14 residues. Trimming took 2 bases from V and 6 from J, leaving 16 bases between them. Findings and caveats of the study: Productive rates of about 90% or about 30% were seen for most TCR beta V segments in an earlier analysis.

With respect to this clone: The antigen is undetermined.

It was with 60 Vbeta and 13 Jbeta primers that the PCR ran. This table comes from immunoSEQ multiplex PCR, and its TCRdb copy is limited to in-frame clones, with some not included. The sample includes 90,000 or so clones, 75% to 90% of them seen just once. The genes are TRBV30 and TRBJ1-2; D perhaps matches TRBD1 (6 bases). This receptor was obtained from a man over 45 in good health and CMV-seropositive. Specimen: PBMCs. The CDR3 region has the DNA TGTGCCTGGAGTTTCTCCAAGGGGACACATGGCTACACCTTC. It encodes CAWSFSKGTHGYTF.